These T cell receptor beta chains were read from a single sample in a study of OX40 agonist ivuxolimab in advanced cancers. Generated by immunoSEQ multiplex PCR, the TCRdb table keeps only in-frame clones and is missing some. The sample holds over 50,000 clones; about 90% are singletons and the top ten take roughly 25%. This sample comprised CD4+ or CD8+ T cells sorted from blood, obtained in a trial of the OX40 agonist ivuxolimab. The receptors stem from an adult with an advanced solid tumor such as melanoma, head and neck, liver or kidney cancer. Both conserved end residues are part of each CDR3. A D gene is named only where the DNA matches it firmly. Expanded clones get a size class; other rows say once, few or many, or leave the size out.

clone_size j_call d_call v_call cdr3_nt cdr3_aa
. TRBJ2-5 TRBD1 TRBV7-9 TGTGCCAGCAGCTCTGGACAGGCGAAAGAGACCCAGTACTTC CASSSGQAKETQYF
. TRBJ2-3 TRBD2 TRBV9 TGTGCCAGCAGCGTATTTACGGGGGGGCCGTCAGATACGCAGTATTTT CASSVFTGGPSDTQYF
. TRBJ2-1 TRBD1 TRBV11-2 TGTGCCAGCAGCGTGAATTACAGGGGTTCCTACAATGAGCAGTTCTTC CASSVNYRGSYNEQFF
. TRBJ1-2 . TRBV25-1 TGTGCCAGCAGCCCCGACAATAGGGATCGGTATGGCTACACCTTC CASSPDNRDRYGYTF
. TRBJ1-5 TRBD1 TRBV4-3 TGCGCCAGCAGCCAAGATTGGGCAGGGGGCAAAAGCAATCAGCCCCAGCATTTT CASSQDWAGGKSNQPQHF
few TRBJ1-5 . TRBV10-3 TGTGCCATCAGGGACGGGAATAGCAATCAGCCCCAGCATTTT CAIRDGNSNQPQHF
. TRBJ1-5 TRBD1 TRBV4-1 TGCGCCAGCAGCCCCGCGATTTTTGTCCCGGGACAGGGGTTAAGCAATCAGCCCCAGCATTTT CASSPAIFVPGQGLSNQPQHF
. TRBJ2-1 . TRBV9 TGTGCCAGCAGCGTAGGAGGACAGTCCTACAATGAGCAGTTCTTC CASSVGGQSYNEQFF
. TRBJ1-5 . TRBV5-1 TGCGCCAGCAGCCCCGGACAGTCGGGGTGGGAGCCCCAGCATTTT CASSPGQSGWEPQHF
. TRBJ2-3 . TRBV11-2 TGTGCCAGCAGCATCCCAGATACGCAGTATTTT CASSIPDTQYF
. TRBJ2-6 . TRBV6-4 TGTGCCAGCAGTGCCCTCTCTGGGGCCAACGTCCTGACTTTC CASSALSGANVLTF
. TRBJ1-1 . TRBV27 TGTGCCAGCAGTTTCTCGCCAGGTACTGAAGCTTTCTTT CASSFSPGTEAFF
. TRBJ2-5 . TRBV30 TGTGCCTGGAGTGCGCCCGGGACTCCCCTGCGGGAGACCCAGTACTTC CAWSAPGTPLRETQYF
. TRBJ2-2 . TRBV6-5 TGTGCCAGCAGTTACTCCGGGAACACCGGGGAGCTGTTTTTT CASSYSGNTGELFF
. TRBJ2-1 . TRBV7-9 TGTGCCAGCAGCTTAGGCTCAATCGGTGAGCAGTTCTTC CASSLGSIGEQFF
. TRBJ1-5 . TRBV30 TGTGCCTGGAGTGTAATGGGAAATCAGCCCCAGCATTTT CAWSVMGNQPQHF
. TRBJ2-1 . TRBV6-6 TGTGCCAGCAGCCCGGAGAGGTTTTGGTTCTATGAGCAGTTCTTC CASSPERFWFYEQFF
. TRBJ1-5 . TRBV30 TGTGCCTGGAGTCCCGATAGCAATCAGCCCCAGCATTTT CAWSPDSNQPQHF
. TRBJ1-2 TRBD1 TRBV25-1 TGTGCCAGCAGTGATCACAGACAGGGGTATGGCTACACCTTC CASSDHRQGYGYTF
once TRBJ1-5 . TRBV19 TGTGCCAGCGGCAAAGGGACCGCGGATCAGCCCCAGCATTTT CASGKGTADQPQHF
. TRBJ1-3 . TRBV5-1 TGCGCCAGCAGCTTGGGTACAGCCTCTGGAAACACCATATATTTT CASSLGTASGNTIYF
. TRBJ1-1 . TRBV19 TGTGCCAGTACCCCAGGGATTAACACTGAAGCTTTCTTT CASTPGINTEAFF
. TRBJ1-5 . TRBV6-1 TGTGCCAGCAGTGAAGCGTCAGGACCTGGGGGGCCCCAGCATTTT CASSEASGPGGPQHF
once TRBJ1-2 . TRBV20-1 TGCAGTGCCCCCGTCTTGGGCTACACCTTC CSAPVLGYTF